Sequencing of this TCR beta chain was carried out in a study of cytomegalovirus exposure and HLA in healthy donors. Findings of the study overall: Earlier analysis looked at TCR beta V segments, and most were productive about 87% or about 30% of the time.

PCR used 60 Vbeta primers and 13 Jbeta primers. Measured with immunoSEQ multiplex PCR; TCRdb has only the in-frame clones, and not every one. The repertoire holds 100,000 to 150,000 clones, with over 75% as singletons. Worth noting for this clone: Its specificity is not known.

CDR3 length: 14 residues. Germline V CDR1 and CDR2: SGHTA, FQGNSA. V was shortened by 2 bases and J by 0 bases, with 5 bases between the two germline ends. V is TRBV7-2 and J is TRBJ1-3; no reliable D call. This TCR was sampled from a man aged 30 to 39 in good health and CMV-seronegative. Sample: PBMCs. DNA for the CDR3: TGTGCCAGCAGCTTATACAGCTCTGGAAACACCATATATTTT. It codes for CASSLYSSGNTIYF.